This section outlines one TCR beta chain sequence together with its context. The entry originates in a study of technical replicates of blood from a few donors. Assay: immunoSEQ multiplex PCR; the TCRdb copy retains only in-frame clones and omits some. The sample yields around 81,000 clones, 75% to 85% seen once. V lost 5 bases, J lost 4 bases, and 17 bases lay in between. Germline V lookup: CDR1 MNHEY, CDR2 SMNVEV (reference sequence). This CDR3 spans 15 amino acids. V and J are TRBV27 and TRBJ1-2, with D hard to call. Source material: PBMCs. This sequence originates from a human donor in good health. Some clones in this sample may be carry-over from other donors' samples. The CDR3 DNA follows: TGTGCCAGCAGTCGAGTTGGTCGTGTCGGCTATGGCTACACCTTC. This gives the protein CASSRVGRVGYGYTF.